Given below is one TCR beta chain in context. CDR3 length equals 16 residues. CDR1 is SGHTA, CDR2 FQGNSA, per germline. V was trimmed by 6 bases and J by 0 bases, leaving 17 bases between them. The data belong to a study of shared clonotypes between healthy human individuals. This table comes from immunoSEQ multiplex PCR, and its TCRdb copy is limited to in-frame clones, with some not included. This sample carries a few million clones, approximately 94% of them seen once, and the ten largest clones take over 0.12%. This sequence joins TRBV7-2 and TRBJ1-2; D is undetermined. Material: naive CD4+ T cells sorted from blood. This sample's subset: CD45RA+ positively selected. This sequence was found in a man younger than 35 in good health. CDR3 in amino acids: CASSQPGRLPNYGYTF. The CDR3, as DNA: TGTGCCAGCAGTCAACCTGGGCGACTGCCTAACTATGGCTACACCTTC.